The 3 T cell receptor beta chains presented below share a single source sample, sequenced in a study of blood T cell repertoires in COVID-19. The method was immunoSEQ multiplex PCR; TCRdb's version includes in-frame clones alone and lacks a portion of them. This sample has around 310,000 clones; approximately 88% occur once, and the top ten carry roughly 4.1%. Sequencing was carried out using peripheral blood. The source is a woman aged 45 to 65 with active or convalescent COVID-19.

This chain uses TRBV6-1 with TRBJ2-7; D is perhaps TRBD2 (6 bases). With 0 bases removed from V and 4 bases from J, the gap between germline ends came to 16 bases. CDR1 and CDR2 from the germline V gene are MNHNS and SASEGT. The CDR3 has 16 amino acids. CDR3 coding DNA: TGTGCCAGCAGTGAAGCAGGAGGGCAAGGGAATTACGAGCAGTACTTC. Its translation: CASSEAGGQGNYEQYF.

The V gene is TRBV7-2, the J gene TRBJ1-2, with 8 bases identical to TRBD1. Germline V CDR1 and CDR2: SGHTA, FQGNSA. The CDR3 covers 16 residues. After removal of 5 bases from V and 2 bases from J, the junction contained 10 bases not matched to a gene. The DNA for the CDR3 is TGTGCCAGCAGCCCGGACAGGGCCATTTCGAACTATGGCTACACCTTC. The encoded protein is CASSPDRAISNYGYTF.

The chain combines TRBV28 with TRBJ1-3; TRBD1 aligns across 7 bases. V lost 5 bases to trimming and J lost 4 bases; unmatched junction nucleotides: 11. The CDR3 sequence is 16 residues long. Germline CDR1 reads MDHEN; CDR2 reads SYDVKM. The CDR3 nucleotides are TGTGCCAGCAGTCTCAGACAGGGAGGTGTCGGAAACACCATATATTTT. It is translated as CASSLRQGGVGNTIYF.